The 26 T cell receptor beta chains below all came from one sample that was sequenced in a study of cytomegalovirus exposure and HLA in healthy donors. PCR amplification relied on 60 Vbeta primers (plus 13 Jbeta primers). Sequencing was performed with immunoSEQ multiplex PCR; in TCRdb, only in-frame clones are kept and a portion is missing. Counted here are 120,000 or so clones, less than 80% occurring once; the ten biggest clones make up under 3.5%. The sequenced sample consisted of PBMCs. The receptors originated from a woman between 50 and 59 years old in good health and CMV-seronegative.

V and J are TRBV6-6 and TRBJ2-5, with 12 bases aligning to TRBD1. V lost 4 bases to trimming and J lost 5 bases; unmatched junction nucleotides: 2. From germline, CDR1 is MNHNY and CDR2 SVGAGI (reference sequence). The CDR3 runs 14 residues. CDR3: CASSWDRGPETQYF. Written as DNA, the CDR3 is TGTGCCAGCAGTTGGGACAGGGGGCCGGAGACCCAGTACTTC.

J is TRBJ1-3 and V is TRBV10-3; 9 nucleotides match TRBD1. Germline lookup yields CDR1 ENHRY and CDR2 SYGVKD. Losses at the gene ends were 9 bases for V and 2 bases for J; bases not matched to a gene: 11. CDR3 length: 16 amino acids. The CDR3 here is CAIMGQGISAGNTIYF. CDR3 nucleotides: TGTGCCATTATGGGACAGGGAATTTCGGCTGGAAACACCATATATTTT.

This chain uses TRBV11-3 with TRBJ2-1, with 8 bases identical to TRBD2. Trimming took 2 bases from V and 8 from J; bases not matched to a gene: 23. Germline values: CDR1 SGHNT, CDR2 YENEEA. CDR3 size: 20 residues. In DNA, the CDR3 is TGTGCCAGCAGCTTAAGGTCTGGCGGGAGGTCACCAGGGTATAGACATGAGCAGTTCTTC. Translating it yields CASSLRSGGRSPGYRHEQFF.

In regard to this clone: Other DNA sequences of this sample code for an identical CDR3. The J gene is TRBJ1-1, the V gene TRBV7-9; 7 bases line up with TRBD1. V trimming: 4 bases; J trimming: 3 bases; junction bases outside the gene matches: 11. CDR1 is SEHNR and CDR2 is FQNEAQ in the germline V gene (reference sequence). The CDR3 is 16 residues long. The CDR3 region has the DNA TGTGCCAGCAGCTCCCCGGTCGAGGGGGCGGACACTGAAGCTTTCTTT. As protein: CASSSPVEGADTEAFF.

This clone has only a few counts. The rearrangement joins TRBV7-2 to TRBJ2-1, with 10 positions matching TRBD2. J gave up 8 bases and V 4 bases, and 8 bases lay outside the gene matches. Germline lookup yields CDR1 SGHTA and CDR2 FQGNSA. The CDR3 consists of 15 residues. The CDR3 DNA reads TGTGCCAGCAGCTCCTTAGCGGGAGGCCGCGATGAGCAGTTCTTC. This translates into CASSSLAGGRDEQFF.

This chain links TRBV28 with TRBJ2-1, with D possibly matching TRBD2 (6 bases). V lost 1 base and J lost 5, with 18 bases in between. The germline V gene has CDR1 MDHEN and CDR2 SYDVKM. This CDR3 contains 17 residues. CDR3 bases: TGTGCCAGCAGTTTATTTTTCGCGGGGTTAGGCGACAATGAGCAGTTCTTC. It codes for CASSLFFAGLGDNEQFF.

The chain is built from TRBV2 and TRBJ2-2, with D possibly TRBD1 on 5 matching bases. V lost 2 bases and J 2 bases, leaving 9 bases between the germline ends. The length of the CDR3 is 15 residues. From germline, CDR1 is SNHLY and CDR2 FYNNEI. This chain's CDR3 is CASSEQGSNTGELFF. CDR3 DNA sequence: TGTGCCAGCAGTGAACAGGGTTCTAACACCGGGGAGCTGTTTTTT.

This chain joins TRBV7-2 and TRBJ2-2, with 10 bases aligning to TRBD1. CDR3 length: 17 amino acids. Germline CDR1 reads SGHTA; CDR2 reads FQGNSA. V lost 4 bases and J lost 7; bases outside the gene matches: 12. CDR3 sequence (DNA): TGTGCCAGCAGCTCCTCCGGGACAGGGGTGGGAGGCGGGGAGCTGTTTTTT. Translating gives CASSSSGTGVGGGELFF.

V is TRBV5-4 and J is TRBJ1-3; a possible D gene is TRBD1 (6 bases). Trimming left V 4 bases short and J 4 bases short, with 18 bases between. The CDR3 consists of 16 residues. CDR1 SGHNT and CDR2 YYREEE come from the germline V gene (reference sequence). This CDR3 is CASSKGVGTLGNTIYF. As DNA, the CDR3 is TGTGCCAGCAGCAAAGGGGTCGGGACACTCGGAAACACCATATATTTT.

This clone was detected a few times. The V gene is TRBV11-2, the J gene TRBJ1-1, with TRBD1 identical over 8 bases. The germline CDR1 and CDR2 sequences are SGHAT and FQNNGV. V was pared by 0 bases and J by 8 bases, with 2 bases of the junction left unmatched. The CDR3 is 13 amino acids. CDR3 in amino acids: CASSLDRDREAFF. The CDR3 nucleotides are TGTGCCAGCAGCTTAGATAGGGACAGGGAAGCTTTCTTT.

In the case of this clone: Relative to the germline gene, one junction end is altered; a read error may explain this. The chain joins TRBV7-9 to TRBJ2-1; tentatively, D is TRBD2 (6 bases). Germline CDR1 is SEHNR and CDR2 is FQNEAQ (reference sequence). The CDR3 runs 14 residues. This CDR3 reads CSSSLSTGADEQFF. The CDR3 DNA sequence: TGTTCCAGCAGCTTAAGCACGGGAGCCGATGAGCAGTTCTTC.

This sequence joins TRBV5-4 and TRBJ2-1; D might be TRBD2 (6 bases). Germline V CDR1 and CDR2: SGHNT, YYREEE (reference sequence). V lost 1 base, J lost 4 bases, and 12 bases lay in between. The CDR3 has 15 residues. The CDR3 region is CASSLSSEFYNEQFF. DNA for the CDR3: TGTGCCAGCAGCTTGTCTAGCGAGTTTTACAATGAGCAGTTCTTC.

The chain uses TRBV7-8 and TRBJ2-2; D not certain. The CDR3 length is 15 residues. The ends were cut back, 5 bases at V and 1 base at J, with 11 bases in the middle. In germline, CDR1 is SGHVS, CDR2 FQNEAQ. CDR3 sequence: CASSPGAENTGELFF. CDR3 coding DNA: TGTGCCAGCAGCCCTGGTGCGGAGAACACCGGGGAGCTGTTTTTT.

This clone was counted only a few times. The chain recombines TRBV4-2 with TRBJ2-7, with 13 bases lining up with TRBD2. CDR1 is LGHNA, CDR2 YNFKEQ, per germline. V was pared by 4 bases and J by 2 bases, with 5 bases of the junction left unmatched. The CDR3 runs to 16 residues. The CDR3 protein is CASSLYGTSGTYEQYF. The CDR3 DNA is TGTGCCAGCAGCCTCTATGGGACTAGCGGGACCTACGAGCAGTACTTC.

This sequence joins TRBV13 and TRBJ1-4, with TRBD1 identical over 7 bases. There are 17 residues in the CDR3. V trimming: 4 bases; J trimming: 5 bases; junction bases outside the gene matches: 13. Germline V gene sequence: CDR1 PRHDT, CDR2 FYEKMQ (reference sequence). CDR3 sequence (DNA): TGTGCCAGCAGCTCGGGGGTAGAGGACAGGCCGAATGAAAAACTGTTTTTT. It specifies CASSSGVEDRPNEKLFF.

V usage is TRBV28 and J usage is TRBJ1-4, with TRBD1 matching 7 bases. V gave up 9 bases and J gave up 8 bases; unmatched junction bases: 9. The germline V gene has CDR1 MDHEN and CDR2 SYDVKM. The CDR3 totals 13 residues. CDR3 nucleotide sequence: TGTGCCAGTATAGCACAGGGGAACGAAAAACTGTTTTTT. It specifies CASIAQGNEKLFF.

On this clone: One end of the junction does not line up with germline, which may come from a read error. The V call is TRBV7-9, the J call TRBJ1-2; no firm D call. This CDR3 contains 16 residues. In germline, CDR1 is SEHNR, CDR2 FQNEAQ (reference sequence). CDR3 residues: CSSSPRTGVLGYGYTF. CDR3 in DNA: TGTTCCAGCAGCCCCCGGACCGGGGTTCTAGGCTATGGCTACACCTTC. Supplemented by reference TRBV7-9 and TRBJ1-2, the full variable domain reads DTGVSQNPRHKITKRGQNVTFRCDPISEHNRLYWYRQTLGQGPEFLTYFQNEAQLEKSRLLSDRFSAERPKGSFSTLEIQRTEQGDSAMYLCSSSPRTGVLGYGYTFGSGTRLTVV.

This chain links TRBV5-1 with TRBJ1-1; D remains unclear. Germline CDR1 SGHRS, CDR2 YFSETQ. The CDR3 has 12 amino acids. Trimming cost V 1 base and J 10 bases, with 11 bases left between them. This chain's CDR3 is CASSLTGIGAFF. The CDR3 nucleotides are TGCGCCAGCAGCTTGACGGGTATAGGAGCTTTCTTT.

The chain joins TRBV6-6 to TRBJ2-5; tentative D call: TRBD2 (5 bases). The CDR3 runs to 13 residues. The V end lost 8 bases, the J end lost 1 base, and 11 bases lay between the germline ends. Germline V gives CDR1 MNHNY, CDR2 SVGAGI (reference sequence). The CDR3 DNA follows: TGTGCCAGCCGGCCAGGAGGCCAAGAGACCCAGTACTTC. It translates to CASRPGGQETQYF.

The rearrangement links TRBV7-2 to TRBJ2-1; D gene unclear. Trimming took off 3 bases at V and 4 bases at J, with 16 bases between the two ends. This CDR3 contains 16 residues. The germline CDR1 and CDR2 sequences are SGHTA and FQGNSA. The CDR3 coding sequence is TGTGCCAGCAGCTTTCCCAGCGTACCAGATTACAATGAGCAGTTCTTC. Residues: CASSFPSVPDYNEQFF.

Remarks on this clone: At one boundary the junction diverges from the germline segment, which might be a read error. V and J are TRBV7-9 and TRBJ2-1; TRBD2 agrees at 7 bases. The CDR3 extends over 15 amino acids. Per the germline V gene, CDR1 is SEHNR and CDR2 is FQNEAQ (reference sequence). CDR3 nucleotide sequence: TGTTCCAGCAGCCTTCTAGCGGCCTTAGTGGATGAGCAGTTCTTC. It yields the protein CSSSLLAALVDEQFF.

The CDR3 region is CATDSGGRSRETQYF. CDR3 DNA sequence: TGTGCCACCGATAGTGGCGGGAGATCGCGGGAGACCCAGTACTTC. V gene TRBV10-3 combines with J gene TRBJ2-5, with 7 bases aligning to TRBD2. The CDR3 consists of 15 residues. The V segment lost 10 bases and the J segment 5 bases; nucleotides outside the gene matches: 16. Germline loops: CDR1 ENHRY, CDR2 SYGVKD.

The J gene is TRBJ1-4, the V gene TRBV6-6, with D tentatively TRBD1 (6 bases). Germline V CDR1 and CDR2: MNHNY, SVGAGI (reference sequence). Trimming stripped 6 bases from V and 5 bases from J, with 10 bases between. CDR3 length: 13 residues. CDR3: CASRGAQNEKLFF. Written as DNA, the CDR3 is TGTGCCAGCAGGGGGGCCCAGAATGAAAAACTGTTTTTT.

As for this clone: At one boundary the junction diverges from the germline segment, which might be a read error. The rearrangement uses TRBV7-3 and TRBJ2-7, with 8 bases identical to TRBD2. The CDR3 has 16 amino acids. Germline values: CDR1 SGHTA, CDR2 FQGTGA. CDR3 sequence: CVSSLTGREGRDEQYF. In DNA, the CDR3 is TGTGTCAGCAGCTTAACTGGTCGGGAGGGCCGCGACGAGCAGTACTTC.

Concerning this clone: The junction departs from the called germline gene at one end, perhaps through a read error. The chain carries TRBV6-4 and TRBJ2-3; 9 nucleotides align to TRBD1. The CDR3 covers 14 residues. Germline V gene lookup returns CDR1 MRHNA and CDR2 SNTAGT. This CDR3 reads CAGRHTGGPDTQYF. DNA for the CDR3: TGTGCCGGCAGACATACAGGGGGCCCAGATACGCAGTATTTT.

The chain has TRBV2 and TRBJ1-2, with D perhaps TRBD1 (5 bases). Per the germline V gene, CDR1 is SNHLY and CDR2 is FYNNEI. The CDR3 length is 13 residues. Trimming stripped 7 bases from V and 8 bases from J, with 17 bases between. In nucleotides, the CDR3 is TGTGCCAGCATCCGGGACTCCTCCTTGGGCTACACCTTC. Its protein product is CASIRDSSLGYTF.